The next 20 T cell receptor beta chains were all read from a single sample in a study of cytomegalovirus exposure and HLA in healthy donors. PCR employed 60 Vbeta and 13 Jbeta primers. TCRdb's copy holds only in-frame clones and misses some; the assay was immunoSEQ multiplex PCR. The data contain around 180,000 clones, about three quarters of them singletons. The sequencing input was PBMCs. Source of these receptors: a girl aged 5-17 years in good health and CMV-seronegative.

The V and J genes are TRBV27 and TRBJ1-2, with 9 bases aligning to TRBD1. With V trimmed by 2 bases and J by 6 bases, 4 bases remained unmatched. The CDR3 is 14 amino acids. Germline-derived CDR1 and CDR2 are MNHEY and SMNVEV (reference sequence). CDR3 coding DNA: TGTGCCAGCAGTTTAGGGACAGGGTACAATGGCTACACCTTC. Translation gives CASSLGTGYNGYTF.

The gene calls are TRBV4-1 and TRBJ1-1; D is unresolved. Trimming removed 1 base from V and 8 bases from J, with 11 bases in between. The CDR3 consists of 13 residues. From germline, CDR1 is MGHRA and CDR2 YSYEKL. CDR3: CASSQVGVEEAFF. In nucleotides, the CDR3 is TGCGCCAGCAGCCAAGTCGGTGTGGAGGAAGCTTTCTTT.

This chain links TRBV4-1 with TRBJ1-5; D gene ambiguous. Trimming stripped 4 bases from V and 2 bases from J, with 9 bases between. The CDR3 consists of 14 residues. Germline V gene sequence: CDR1 MGHRA, CDR2 YSYEKL. The CDR3 DNA reads TGCGCCAGCAGCCTCATAGTCGGCAATCAGCCCCAGCATTTT. This codes for CASSLIVGNQPQHF.

CDR3 residues: CASSVNSQETQYF. DNA for the CDR3: TGTGCCAGCAGTGTGAACAGCCAAGAGACCCAGTACTTC. The chain joins TRBV6-1 to TRBJ2-5; D remains unclear. The germline V gene encodes CDR1 MNHNS and CDR2 SASEGT. The CDR3 sequence is 13 residues long. Between the trimmed V and J ends, which lost 4 bases and 1 base, there was a span of 7 bases.

This clone was detected only once. The chain carries TRBV15 and TRBJ1-3; D is unresolved. CDR1 and CDR2 (germline): LNHNV, YYDKDF (reference sequence). CDR3 length equals 12 residues. Trimming pared 8 bases from V and 0 bases from J, leaving 5 bases between. The CDR3: CATSRSGNTIYF. CDR3 coding DNA: TGTGCCACCTCCCGCTCTGGAAACACCATATATTTT.

The gene calls are TRBV10-2 and TRBJ2-5, with 7 bases lining up with TRBD2. The germline CDR1 and CDR2 sequences are WSHSY and SAAADI. The junction had 4 bases not matched to a gene; V was cut back by 8 bases and J by 1 base. This CDR3 contains 13 residues. CDR3 region: CASLVAGQETQYF. DNA for the CDR3: TGCGCCAGCCTTGTAGCGGGCCAAGAGACCCAGTACTTC.

V is TRBV7-9 and J is TRBJ1-2; TRBD1 aligns across 9 bases. Germline V lookup: CDR1 SEHNR, CDR2 FQNEAQ (reference sequence). The CDR3 totals 15 residues. The V segment lost 3 bases and the J segment 1 base; nucleotides outside the gene matches: 3. This chain's CDR3 is CASSFRDRDNYGYTF. In DNA form, the CDR3 reads TGTGCCAGCAGCTTCCGGGACAGGGATAACTATGGCTACACCTTC.

The CDR3 DNA follows: TGTGCCAGCAGCCATCCAGGAGGTGTAAATGAAAAACTGTTTTTT. Translation: CASSHPGGVNEKLFF. The chain employs TRBV2 and TRBJ1-4; no clear D gene. This CDR3 has 15 residues. V lost 6 bases and J lost 5, with 16 bases in between. CDR1 is SNHLY and CDR2 is FYNNEI in the germline V gene. Variable domain in full (rest from reference TRBV2 and TRBJ1-4): EPEVTQTPSHQVTQMGQEVILRCVPISNHLYFYWYRQILGQKVEFLVSFYNNEISEKSEIFDDQFSVERPDGSNFTLKIRSTKLEDSAMYFCASSHPGGVNEKLFFGSGTQLSVL.

This chain joins TRBV30 and TRBJ1-4; D perhaps matches TRBD1 (6 bases). The CDR3 runs to 14 residues. Germline values: CDR1 GTSNPN, CDR2 SVGIG (reference sequence). Trimming removed 5 bases from V and 3 bases from J, with 13 bases in between. CDR3 sequence: CAWERGQSNEKLFF. CDR3 sequence (DNA): TGTGCCTGGGAGCGAGGACAGTCTAATGAAAAACTGTTTTTT.

To note about this clone: A much larger clone lies a single base off, so this may be a read error. The chain has TRBV25-1 and TRBJ1-1; 7 bases align to TRBD1. CDR3 length: 13 residues. CDR1 and CDR2 from the germline V gene are MGHDK and SYGVNS. The V and J ends lost 5 bases and 3 bases, in that order; junction bases with no gene match: 3. CDR3 loop: CASSNTGDTEAFF. The CDR3 region has the DNA TGTGCCAGCAGTAATACAGGGGACACTGAAGCTTTCTTT.

The chain carries TRBV19 and TRBJ2-7; TRBD1 might be the D (5 bases). This CDR3 contains 15 residues. Trimming took 4 bases from V and 7 from J, leaving 20 bases between them. Per the germline V gene, CDR1 is LNHDA and CDR2 is SQIVND (reference sequence). CDR3: CASSTPQGGPREQYF. The DNA for the CDR3 is TGTGCCAGTAGTACCCCGCAGGGCGGTCCAAGGGAGCAGTACTTC. The full variable domain, completed using reference TRBV19 and TRBJ2-7, is DGGITQSPKYLFRKEGQNVTLSCEQNLNHDAMYWYRQDPGQGLRLIYYSQIVNDFQKGDIAEGYSVSREKKESFPLTVTSAQKNPTAFYLCASSTPQGGPREQYFGPGTRLTVT.

The chain carries TRBV18 and TRBJ1-2; 9 bases are shared with TRBD1. V gave up 5 bases and J gave up 4 bases; unmatched junction bases: 8. This CDR3 region has 15 residues. The germline gives CDR1 KGHSH, CDR2 LQKENI. This chain's CDR3 is CASSSPTGGGYGYTF. The CDR3 DNA is TGTGCCAGCTCATCGCCGACAGGGGGAGGCTATGGCTACACCTTC.

There are a few counts of this clone. The rearrangement uses TRBV6-1 and TRBJ2-7; D gene ambiguous. Germline CDR1 MNHNS, CDR2 SASEGT. The CDR3 length is 12 residues. Trimming removed 1 base from V and 3 bases from J, with 4 bases in between. DNA of the CDR3: TGTGCCAGCAGTGAAGGAGGCTACGAGCAGTACTTC. It translates to CASSEGGYEQYF.

The rearrangement links TRBV19 to TRBJ1-2, with TRBD1 identical over 7 bases. Germline V gene data show CDR1 as LNHDA and CDR2 as SQIVND (reference sequence). The CDR3 contains 15 residues. V shed 5 bases and J 4 bases; nucleotides not matched to a gene: 10. CDR3 bases: TGTGCCAGTAGTTCTACCTCCGGGACAGTCTATGGCTACACCTTC. Translating it yields CASSSTSGTVYGYTF.

This clone was observed a few times. One end of the junction fails to match germline, which may point to a read error. J is TRBJ2-1 and V is TRBV7-7; 8 nucleotides line up with TRBD2. Germline V gene sequence: CDR1 SSHAT, CDR2 FNYEAQ (reference sequence). The CDR3 is 14 residues long. In nucleotides, the CDR3 is TGTGCTAGCAGCCTCGGGGGGGTTTACAATGAGCAGTTCTTC. Its protein product is CASSLGGVYNEQFF.

The chain links TRBV10-3 to TRBJ2-1; TRBD1 aligns across 8 bases. Germline V gives CDR1 ENHRY, CDR2 SYGVKD. Germline trimming cut 10 bases from V and 7 bases from J; bases unmatched to any gene: 9. The CDR3 length is 13 residues. This CDR3 reads CATSGTGVNEQFF. The CDR3 DNA reads TGTGCCACCTCCGGGACAGGTGTTAATGAGCAGTTCTTC.

This clone was detected only once. This rearrangement joins TRBV6-5 to TRBJ1-1; D remains ambiguous. This CDR3 has 15 residues. Per germline, CDR1 MNHEY and CDR2 SVGAGI. Trimming shortened V by 6 bases and J by 0 bases, and 14 bases separated the two germline ends. CDR3 loop: CASSPFLRLNTEAFF. The CDR3 nucleotides are TGTGCCAGCAGCCCCTTTTTGCGCCTGAACACTGAAGCTTTCTTT.

The V call is TRBV5-1, the J call TRBJ1-2; unclear D gene. CDR3 length: 13 amino acids. V lost 0 bases and J 1 base, leaving 4 bases between the germline ends. CDR1 and CDR2 (germline): SGHRS, YFSETQ. The CDR3 region has the DNA TGCGCCAGCAGCTTGGGTAATAACTATGGCTACACCTTC. Its protein is CASSLGNNYGYTF.

The V and J genes are TRBV29-1 and TRBJ1-1; D gene uncertain. CDR3 size: 12 residues. Germline CDR1 SQVTM, CDR2 ANQGSEA. Trimming pared 4 bases from V and 3 bases from J, leaving 9 bases between. The CDR3 spells CSVVGLYTEAFF. CDR3 nucleotide sequence: TGCAGCGTTGTTGGACTCTACACTGAAGCTTTCTTT. Filled out from reference TRBV29-1 and TRBJ1-1, the complete variable domain reads SAVISQKPSRDICQRGTSLTIQCQVDSQVTMMFWYRQQPGQSLTLIATANQGSEATYESGFVIDKFPISRPNLTFSTLTVSNMSPEDSSIYLCSVVGLYTEAFFGQGTRLTVV.

The chain couples TRBV19 to TRBJ2-1; TRBD2 might be the D (7 bases). This CDR3 comprises 16 residues. Trimming took 3 bases from V and 2 from J, leaving 14 bases between them. Germline assignment: CDR1 LNHDA and CDR2 SQIVND (reference sequence). Here the CDR3 reads CASSMGGGPTYNEQFF. CDR3 DNA sequence: TGTGCCAGTAGTATGGGAGGGGGACCCACCTACAATGAGCAGTTCTTC.